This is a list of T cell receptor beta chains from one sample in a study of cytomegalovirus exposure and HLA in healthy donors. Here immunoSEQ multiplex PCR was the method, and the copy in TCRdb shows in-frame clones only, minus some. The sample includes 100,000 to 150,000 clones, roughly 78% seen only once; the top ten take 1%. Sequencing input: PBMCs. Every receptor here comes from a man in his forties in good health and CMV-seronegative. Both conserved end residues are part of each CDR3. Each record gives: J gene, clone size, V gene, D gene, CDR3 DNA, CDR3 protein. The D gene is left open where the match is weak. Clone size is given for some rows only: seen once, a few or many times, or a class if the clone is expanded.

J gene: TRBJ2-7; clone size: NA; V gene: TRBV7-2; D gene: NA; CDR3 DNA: TGTGCCAGCAGCTTAGGCAGGGCCTCCTACGAGCAGTACTTC; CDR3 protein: CASSLGRASYEQYF
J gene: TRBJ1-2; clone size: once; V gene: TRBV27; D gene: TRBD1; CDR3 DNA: TGTGCCAGCAGTTTAAGACAGGGGAACTATGGCTACACCTTC; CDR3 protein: CASSLRQGNYGYTF
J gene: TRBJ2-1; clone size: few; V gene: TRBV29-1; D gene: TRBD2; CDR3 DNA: TGCAGCGCGATAGCGGGACCCTACAATGAGCAGTTCTTC; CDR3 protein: CSAIAGPYNEQFF
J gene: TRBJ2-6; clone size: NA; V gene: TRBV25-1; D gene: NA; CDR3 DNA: TGTGCCAGCAGTGTCACTGGGGCCAACGTCCTGACTTTC; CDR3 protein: CASSVTGANVLTF
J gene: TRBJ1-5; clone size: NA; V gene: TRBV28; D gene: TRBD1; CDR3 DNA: TGTGCCAGCAGTTGGGGGGGACAGGGGGCAGGACAGCCCCAGCATTTT; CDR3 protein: CASSWGGQGAGQPQHF
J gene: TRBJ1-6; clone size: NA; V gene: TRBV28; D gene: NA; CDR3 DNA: TGTGCCAGCAGTTTTTTCGACAGGCGAAATTCACCCCTCCACTTT; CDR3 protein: CASSFFDRRNSPLHF
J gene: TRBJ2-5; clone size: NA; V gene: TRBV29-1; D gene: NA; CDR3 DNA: TGCAGCGTTGATTATTCCGGGGAGACCCAGTACTTC; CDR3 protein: CSVDYSGETQYF
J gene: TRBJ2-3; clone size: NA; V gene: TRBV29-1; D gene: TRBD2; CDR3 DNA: TGCAGCGTTGAACCTAGCGGGAGGGGGACAGATACGCAGTATTTT; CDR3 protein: CSVEPSGRGTDTQYF
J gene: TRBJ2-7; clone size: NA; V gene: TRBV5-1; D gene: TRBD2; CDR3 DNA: TGCGCCAGCAGCATCGATAGCGGGGCGCGCTACGAGCAGTACTTC; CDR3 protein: CASSIDSGARYEQYF
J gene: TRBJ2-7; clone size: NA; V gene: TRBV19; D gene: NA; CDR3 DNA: TGTGCCAGTAGCCCGGAGGGGAAGCACGAGCAGTACTTC; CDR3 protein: CASSPEGKHEQYF
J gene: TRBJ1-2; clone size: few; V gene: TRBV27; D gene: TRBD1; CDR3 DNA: TGTGCCAGCAGACCGGGACAGCTTTATAACTATGGCTACACCTTC; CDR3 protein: CASRPGQLYNYGYTF
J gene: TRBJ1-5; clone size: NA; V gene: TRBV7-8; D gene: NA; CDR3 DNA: TGTGCCAGCAGCTCCAGGTCCTCTAGCAATCAGCCCCAGCATTTT; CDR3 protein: CASSSRSSSNQPQHF
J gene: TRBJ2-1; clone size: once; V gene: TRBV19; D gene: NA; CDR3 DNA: TGTGCCAGTAGTAGGTGGGTTGGGCAGCCGACCTACAATGAGCAGTTCTTC; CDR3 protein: CASSRWVGQPTYNEQFF
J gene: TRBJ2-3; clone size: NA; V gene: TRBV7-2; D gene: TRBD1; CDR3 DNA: TGTGCCAGCAGCTCGGACAGGGGGACAGATACGCAGTATTTT; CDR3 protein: CASSSDRGTDTQYF
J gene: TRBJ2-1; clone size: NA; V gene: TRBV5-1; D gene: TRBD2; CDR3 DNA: TGCGCCAGCAGTTCTGGACTAGTAGGAGGAGAGCAGTTCTTC; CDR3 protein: CASSSGLVGGEQFF
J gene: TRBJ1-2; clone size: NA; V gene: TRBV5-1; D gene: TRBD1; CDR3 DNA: TGCGCCAGCAGACCGCCGGGACAGGGGACAACTAACTATGGCTACACCTTC; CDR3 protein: CASRPPGQGTTNYGYTF
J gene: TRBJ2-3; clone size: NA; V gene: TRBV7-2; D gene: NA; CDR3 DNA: TGTGCCAGCAGCTTTATGAGCGGCAGCACAGATACGCAGTATTTT; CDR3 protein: CASSFMSGSTDTQYF
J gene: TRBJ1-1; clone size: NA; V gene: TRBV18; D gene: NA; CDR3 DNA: TGTGCCAGCTCACCACCGGGGGCAGGGGATCCGAACACTGAAGCTTTCTTT; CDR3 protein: CASSPPGAGDPNTEAFF
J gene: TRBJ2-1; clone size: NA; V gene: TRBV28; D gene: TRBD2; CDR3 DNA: TGTGCCAGCAAGGGAGGACTAGCGGGTCGTTCCTACAATGAGCAGTTCTTC; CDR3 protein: CASKGGLAGRSYNEQFF
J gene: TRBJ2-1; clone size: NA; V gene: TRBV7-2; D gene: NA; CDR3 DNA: TGTGCCAGCAGCCGACAACAGAGTTACAATGAGCAGTTCTTC; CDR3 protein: CASSRQQSYNEQFF
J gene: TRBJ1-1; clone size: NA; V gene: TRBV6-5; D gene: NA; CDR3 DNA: TGTGCCAGCAGTTCGGGTCAGACCTCGAACACTGAAGCTTTCTTT; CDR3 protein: CASSSGQTSNTEAFF
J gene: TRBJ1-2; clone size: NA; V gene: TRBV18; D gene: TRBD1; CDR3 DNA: TGTGCCAGCTCACCCGGGACAGACTATGGCTACACCTTC; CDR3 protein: CASSPGTDYGYTF
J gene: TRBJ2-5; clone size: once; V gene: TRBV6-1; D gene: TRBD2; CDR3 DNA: TGTGCCAGCGAACAGGGCGGGAGGCAAGAGACCCAGTACTTC; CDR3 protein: CASEQGGRQETQYF
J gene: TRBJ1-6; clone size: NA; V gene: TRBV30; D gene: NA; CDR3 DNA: TGTGCCTGGAGTGCCCCGGGGGCCTATAATTCACCCCTCCACTTT; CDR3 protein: CAWSAPGAYNSPLHF
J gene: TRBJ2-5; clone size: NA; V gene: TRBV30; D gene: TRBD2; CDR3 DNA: TGTGCCTGGAGTGTAGCGGGGGGGACACAAGAGACCCAGTACTTC; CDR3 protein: CAWSVAGGTQETQYF
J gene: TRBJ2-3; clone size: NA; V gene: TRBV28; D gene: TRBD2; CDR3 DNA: TGTGCCAGCAGTTTTGGTGAGCGGGACGTAGGTACGCAGTATTTT; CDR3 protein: CASSFGERDVGTQYF